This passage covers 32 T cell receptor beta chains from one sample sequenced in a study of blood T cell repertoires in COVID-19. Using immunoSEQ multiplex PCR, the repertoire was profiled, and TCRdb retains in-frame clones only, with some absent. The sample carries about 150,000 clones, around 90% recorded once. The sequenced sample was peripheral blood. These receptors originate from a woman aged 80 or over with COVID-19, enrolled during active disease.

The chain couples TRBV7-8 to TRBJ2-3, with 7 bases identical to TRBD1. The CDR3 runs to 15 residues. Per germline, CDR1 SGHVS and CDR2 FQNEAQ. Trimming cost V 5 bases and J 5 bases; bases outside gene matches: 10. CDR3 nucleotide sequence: TGTGCCAGCAGCCCCCAGGGGGTCCGAGGAGATACGCAGTATTTT. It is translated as CASSPQGVRGDTQYF. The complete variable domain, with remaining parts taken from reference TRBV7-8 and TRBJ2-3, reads GAGVSQSPRYKVAKRGQDVALRCDPISGHVSLFWYQQALGQGPEFLTYFQNEAQLDKSGLPSDRFFAERPEGSVSTLKIQRTQQEDSAVYLCASSPQGVRGDTQYFGPGTRLTVL.

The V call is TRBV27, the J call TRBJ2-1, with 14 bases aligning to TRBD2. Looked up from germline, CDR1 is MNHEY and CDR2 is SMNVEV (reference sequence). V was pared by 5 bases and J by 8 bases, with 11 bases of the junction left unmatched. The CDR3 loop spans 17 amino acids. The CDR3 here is CASSPGTSGSGVHEQFF. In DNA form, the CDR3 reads TGTGCCAGCAGTCCCGGGACTAGCGGGAGTGGGGTCCATGAGCAGTTCTTC.

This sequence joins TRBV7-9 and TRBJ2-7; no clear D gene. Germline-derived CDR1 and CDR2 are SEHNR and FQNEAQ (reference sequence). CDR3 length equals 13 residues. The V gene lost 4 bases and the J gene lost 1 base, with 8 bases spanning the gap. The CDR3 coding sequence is TGTGCCAGCAGCTCGAGAGTTTCCTACGAGCAGTACTTC. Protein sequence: CASSSRVSYEQYF.

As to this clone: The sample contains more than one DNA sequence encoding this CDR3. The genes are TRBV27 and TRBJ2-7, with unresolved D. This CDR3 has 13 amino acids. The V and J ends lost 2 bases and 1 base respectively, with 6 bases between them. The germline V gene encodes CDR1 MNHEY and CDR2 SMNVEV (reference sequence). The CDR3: CASSLTGSYEQYF. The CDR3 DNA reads TGTGCCAGCAGTTTAACGGGTTCCTACGAGCAGTACTTC.

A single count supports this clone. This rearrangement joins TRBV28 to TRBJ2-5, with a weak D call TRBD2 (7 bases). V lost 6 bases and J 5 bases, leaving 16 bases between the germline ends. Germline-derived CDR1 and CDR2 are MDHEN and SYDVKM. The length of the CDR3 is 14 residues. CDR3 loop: CASRQAGGPETQYF. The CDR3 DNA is TGTGCCAGCAGGCAAGCCGGGGGGCCCGAGACCCAGTACTTC. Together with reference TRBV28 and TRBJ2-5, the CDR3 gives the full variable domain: DVKVTQSSRYLVKRTGEKVFLECVQDMDHENMFWYRQDPGLGLRLIYFSYDVKMKEKGDIPEGYSVSREKKERFSLILESASTNQTSMYLCASRQAGGPETQYFGPGTRLLVL.

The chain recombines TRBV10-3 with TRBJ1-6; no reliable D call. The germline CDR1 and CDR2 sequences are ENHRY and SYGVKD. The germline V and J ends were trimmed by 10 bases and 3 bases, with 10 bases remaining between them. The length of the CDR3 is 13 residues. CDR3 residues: CASTEHYNSPLHF. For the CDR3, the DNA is TGTGCCAGTACAGAACACTATAATTCACCCCTCCACTTT.

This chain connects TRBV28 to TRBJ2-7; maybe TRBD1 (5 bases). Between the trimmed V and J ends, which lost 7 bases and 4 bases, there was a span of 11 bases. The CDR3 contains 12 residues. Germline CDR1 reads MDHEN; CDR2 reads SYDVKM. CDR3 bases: TGTGCCAGCACTACAGGTTTTTACGAGCAGTACTTC. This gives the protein CASTTGFYEQYF. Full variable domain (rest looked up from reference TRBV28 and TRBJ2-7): DVKVTQSSRYLVKRTGEKVFLECVQDMDHENMFWYRQDPGLGLRLIYFSYDVKMKEKGDIPEGYSVSREKKERFSLILESASTNQTSMYLCASTTGFYEQYFGPGTRLTVT.

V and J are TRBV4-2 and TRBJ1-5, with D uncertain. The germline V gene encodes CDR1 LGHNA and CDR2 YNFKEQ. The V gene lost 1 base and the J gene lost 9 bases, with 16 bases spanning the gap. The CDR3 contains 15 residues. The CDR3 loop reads CASSQVSGGDVPQHF. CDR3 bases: TGTGCCAGCAGCCAAGTTAGTGGCGGGGATGTGCCCCAGCATTTT.

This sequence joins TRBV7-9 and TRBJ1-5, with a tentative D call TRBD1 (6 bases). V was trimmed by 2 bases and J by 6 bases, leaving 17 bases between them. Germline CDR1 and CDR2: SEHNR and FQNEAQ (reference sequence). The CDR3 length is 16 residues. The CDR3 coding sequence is TGTGCCAGCAGCTTAACACAGGGTATTACAGGTCAGCCCCAGCATTTT. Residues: CASSLTQGITGQPQHF.

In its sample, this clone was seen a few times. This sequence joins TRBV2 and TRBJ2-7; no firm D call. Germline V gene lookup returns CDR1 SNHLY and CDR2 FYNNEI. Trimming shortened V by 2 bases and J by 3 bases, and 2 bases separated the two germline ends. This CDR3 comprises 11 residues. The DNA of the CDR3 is TGTGCCAGCAGTGAACTCTACGAGCAGTACTTC. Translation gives CASSELYEQYF. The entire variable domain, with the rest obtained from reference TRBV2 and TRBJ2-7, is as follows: EPEVTQTPSHQVTQMGQEVILRCVPISNHLYFYWYRQILGQKVEFLVSFYNNEISEKSEIFDDQFSVERPDGSNFTLKIRSTKLEDSAMYFCASSELYEQYFGPGTRLTVT.

Written as DNA, the CDR3 is TGCGCCAGCAGCCCTGGTGGGGGGGAGGCCGCTGAAGCTTTCTTT. Translation gives CASSPGGGEAAEAFF. The chain combines TRBV5-1 with TRBJ1-1; D is perhaps TRBD1 (5 bases). Trimming shortened V by 4 bases and J by 6 bases, and 19 bases separated the two germline ends. The CDR3 length is 15 residues. Germline CDR1 and CDR2: SGHRS and YFSETQ.

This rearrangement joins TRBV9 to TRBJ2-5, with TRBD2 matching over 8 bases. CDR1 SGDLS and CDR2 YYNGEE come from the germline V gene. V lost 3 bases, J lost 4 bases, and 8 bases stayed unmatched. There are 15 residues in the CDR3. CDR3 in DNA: TGTGCCAGCAGCGAACGGGAGGGATTCATAGAGACCCAGTACTTC. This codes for CASSEREGFIETQYF. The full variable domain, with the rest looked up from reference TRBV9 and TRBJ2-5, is DSGVTQTPKHLITATGQRVTLRCSPRSGDLSVYWYQQSLDQGLQFLIQYYNGEERAKGNILERFSAQQFPDLHSELNLSSLELGDSALYFCASSEREGFIETQYFGPGTRLLVL.

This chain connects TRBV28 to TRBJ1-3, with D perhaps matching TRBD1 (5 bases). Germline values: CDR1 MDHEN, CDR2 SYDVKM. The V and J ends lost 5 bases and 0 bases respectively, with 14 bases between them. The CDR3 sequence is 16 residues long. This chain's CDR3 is CASSTSRDYSGNTIYF. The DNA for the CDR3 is TGTGCCAGCAGTACCTCCCGGGACTACTCTGGAAACACCATATATTTT.

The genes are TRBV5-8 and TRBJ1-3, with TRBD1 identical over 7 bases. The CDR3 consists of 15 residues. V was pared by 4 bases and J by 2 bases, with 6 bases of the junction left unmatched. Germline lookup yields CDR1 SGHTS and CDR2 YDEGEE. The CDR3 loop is CASSRLGTAGNTIYF. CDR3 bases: TGTGCCAGCAGCCGGCTCGGGACAGCTGGAAACACCATATATTTT.

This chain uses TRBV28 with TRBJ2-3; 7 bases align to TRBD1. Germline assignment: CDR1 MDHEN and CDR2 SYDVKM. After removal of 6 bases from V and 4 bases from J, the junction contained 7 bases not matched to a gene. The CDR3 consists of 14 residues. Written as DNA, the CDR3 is TGTGCCAGCAGGACAGGGACAGTAGCAGATACGCAGTATTTT. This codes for CASRTGTVADTQYF.

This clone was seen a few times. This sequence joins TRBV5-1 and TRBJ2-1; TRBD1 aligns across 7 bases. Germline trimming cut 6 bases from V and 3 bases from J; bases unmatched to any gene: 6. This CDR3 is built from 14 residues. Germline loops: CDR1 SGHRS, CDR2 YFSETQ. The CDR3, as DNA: TGCGCCAGCACCACCGGGGACAGCTACAATGAGCAGTTCTTC. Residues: CASTTGDSYNEQFF.

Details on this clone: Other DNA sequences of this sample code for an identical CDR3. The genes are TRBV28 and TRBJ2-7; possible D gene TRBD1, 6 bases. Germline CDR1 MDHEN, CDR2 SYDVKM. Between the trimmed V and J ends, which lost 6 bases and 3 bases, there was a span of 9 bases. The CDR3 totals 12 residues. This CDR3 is CASSQGSYEQYF. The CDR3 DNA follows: TGTGCCAGCAGCCAGGGGAGCTACGAGCAGTACTTC.

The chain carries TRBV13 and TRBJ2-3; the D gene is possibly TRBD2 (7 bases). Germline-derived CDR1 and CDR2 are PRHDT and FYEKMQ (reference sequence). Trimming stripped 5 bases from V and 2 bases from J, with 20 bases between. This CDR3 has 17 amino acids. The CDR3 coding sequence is TGTGCCAGCAGCAAGAGGGGGGCTAGCGGCAACACAGATACGCAGTATTTT. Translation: CASSKRGASGNTDTQYF. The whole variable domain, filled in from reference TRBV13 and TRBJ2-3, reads AAGVIQSPRHLIKEKRETATLKCYPIPRHDTVYWYQQGPGQDPQFLISFYEKMQSDKGSIPDRFSAQQFSDYHSELNMSSLELGDSALYFCASSKRGASGNTDTQYFGPGTRLTVL.

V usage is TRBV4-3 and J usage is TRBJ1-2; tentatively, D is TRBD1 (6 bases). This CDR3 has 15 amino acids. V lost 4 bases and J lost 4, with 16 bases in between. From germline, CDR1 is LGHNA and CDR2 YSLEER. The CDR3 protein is CASSPGGGSGYGYTF. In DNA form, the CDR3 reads TGCGCCAGCAGCCCTGGGGGGGGCAGTGGCTATGGCTACACCTTC.

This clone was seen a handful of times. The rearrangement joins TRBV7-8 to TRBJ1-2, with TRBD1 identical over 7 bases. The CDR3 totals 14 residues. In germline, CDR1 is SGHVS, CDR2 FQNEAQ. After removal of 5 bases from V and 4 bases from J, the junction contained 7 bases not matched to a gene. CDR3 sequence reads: CASSPDRTSYGYTF. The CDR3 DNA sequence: TGTGCCAGCAGCCCGGACAGGACCTCCTATGGCTACACCTTC. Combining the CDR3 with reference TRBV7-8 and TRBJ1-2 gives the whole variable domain GAGVSQSPRYKVAKRGQDVALRCDPISGHVSLFWYQQALGQGPEFLTYFQNEAQLDKSGLPSDRFFAERPEGSVSTLKIQRTQQEDSAVYLCASSPDRTSYGYTFGSGTRLTVV.

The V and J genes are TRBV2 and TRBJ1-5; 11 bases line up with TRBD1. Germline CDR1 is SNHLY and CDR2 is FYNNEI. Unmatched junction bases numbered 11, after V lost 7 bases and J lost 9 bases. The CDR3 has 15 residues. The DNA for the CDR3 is TGTGCCAGCACCAGTGGGACAGGGGGTGTTACGCCCCAGCATTTT. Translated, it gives CASTSGTGGVTPQHF. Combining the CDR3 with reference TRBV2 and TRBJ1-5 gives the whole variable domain EPEVTQTPSHQVTQMGQEVILRCVPISNHLYFYWYRQILGQKVEFLVSFYNNEISEKSEIFDDQFSVERPDGSNFTLKIRSTKLEDSAMYFCASTSGTGGVTPQHFGDGTRLSIL.

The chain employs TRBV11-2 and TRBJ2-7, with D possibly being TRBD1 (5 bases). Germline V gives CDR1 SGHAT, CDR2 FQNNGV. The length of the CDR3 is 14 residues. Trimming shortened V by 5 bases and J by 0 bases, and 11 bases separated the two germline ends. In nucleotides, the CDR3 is TGTGCCAGCAGCCCACCAGGGTCCTCCTACGAGCAGTACTTC. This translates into CASSPPGSSYEQYF. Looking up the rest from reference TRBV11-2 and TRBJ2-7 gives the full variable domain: EAGVAQSPRYKIIEKRQSVAFWCNPISGHATLYWYQQILGQGPKLLIQFQNNGVVDDSQLPKDRFSAERLKGVDSTLKIQPAKLEDSAVYLCASSPPGSSYEQYFGPGTRLTVT.

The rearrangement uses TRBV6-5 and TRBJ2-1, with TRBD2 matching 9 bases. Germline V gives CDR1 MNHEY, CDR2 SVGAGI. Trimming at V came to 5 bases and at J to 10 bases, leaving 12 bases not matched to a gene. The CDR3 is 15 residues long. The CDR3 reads CASSPRQREVGEQFF. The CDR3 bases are TGTGCCAGCAGTCCGCGGCAGCGGGAGGTGGGGGAGCAGTTCTTC.

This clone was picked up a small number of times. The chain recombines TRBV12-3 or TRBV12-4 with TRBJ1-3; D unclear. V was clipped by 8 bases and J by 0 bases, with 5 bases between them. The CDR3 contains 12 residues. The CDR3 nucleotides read TGTGCCAGCCGGGTCTCTGGAAACACCATATATTTT. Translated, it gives CASRVSGNTIYF.

The CDR3 reads CASSPRQGRNEKLFF. CDR3 nucleotides: TGTGCCAGCAGTCCTCGACAGGGGAGGAATGAAAAACTGTTTTTT. The V call is TRBV6-5, the J call TRBJ1-4; 8 bases are shared with TRBD1. In germline, CDR1 is MNHEY, CDR2 SVGAGI. V was clipped by 5 bases and J by 5 bases; unmatched bases: 7. CDR3 length equals 15 residues.

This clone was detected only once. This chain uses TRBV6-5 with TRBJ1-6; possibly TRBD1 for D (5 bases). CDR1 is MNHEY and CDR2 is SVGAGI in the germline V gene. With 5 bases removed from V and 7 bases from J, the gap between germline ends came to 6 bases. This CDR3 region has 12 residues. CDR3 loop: CASSRQNSPLHF. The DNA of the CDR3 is TGTGCCAGCAGTCGACAGAATTCACCCCTCCACTTT.

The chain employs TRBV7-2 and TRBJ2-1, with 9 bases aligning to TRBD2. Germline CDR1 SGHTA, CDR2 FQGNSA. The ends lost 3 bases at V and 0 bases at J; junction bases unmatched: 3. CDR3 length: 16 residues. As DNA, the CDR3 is TGTGCCAGCAGCTTCCTTAGCGGGAGCTCCTACAATGAGCAGTTCTTC. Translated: CASSFLSGSSYNEQFF.

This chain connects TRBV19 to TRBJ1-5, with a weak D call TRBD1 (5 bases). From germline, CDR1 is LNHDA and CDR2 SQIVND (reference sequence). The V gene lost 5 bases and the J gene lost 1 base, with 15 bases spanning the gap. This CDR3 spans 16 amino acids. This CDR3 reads CASSPRAGGSNQPQHF. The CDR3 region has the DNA TGTGCCAGTAGTCCCAGGGCCGGGGGGAGCAATCAGCCCCAGCATTTT.

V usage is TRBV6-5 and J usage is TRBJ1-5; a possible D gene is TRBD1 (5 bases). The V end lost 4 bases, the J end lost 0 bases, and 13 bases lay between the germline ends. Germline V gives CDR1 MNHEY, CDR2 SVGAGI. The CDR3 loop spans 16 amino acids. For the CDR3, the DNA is TGTGCCAGCAGTTCCGAAGGGGTTCTTAGCAATCAGCCCCAGCATTTT. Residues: CASSSEGVLSNQPQHF.

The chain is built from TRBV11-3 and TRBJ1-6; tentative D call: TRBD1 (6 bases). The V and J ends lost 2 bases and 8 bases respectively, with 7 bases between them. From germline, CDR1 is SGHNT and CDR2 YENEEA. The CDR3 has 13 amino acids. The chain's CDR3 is CASSLNRDSPLHF. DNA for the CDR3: TGTGCCAGCAGCTTAAACAGGGATTCACCCCTCCACTTT.

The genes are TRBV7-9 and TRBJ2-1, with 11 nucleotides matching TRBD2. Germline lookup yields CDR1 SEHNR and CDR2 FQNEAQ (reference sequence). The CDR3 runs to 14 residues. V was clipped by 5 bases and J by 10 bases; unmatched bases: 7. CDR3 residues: CASSRQTSGDEQFF. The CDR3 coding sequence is TGTGCCAGCAGCCGCCAGACTAGCGGGGACGAGCAGTTCTTC.

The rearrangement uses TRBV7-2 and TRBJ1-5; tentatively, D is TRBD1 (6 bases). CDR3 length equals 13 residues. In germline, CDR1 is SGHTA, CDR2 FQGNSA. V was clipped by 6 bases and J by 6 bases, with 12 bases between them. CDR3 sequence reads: CASSYRAAQPQHF. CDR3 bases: TGTGCCAGCAGTTACAGGGCGGCTCAGCCCCAGCATTTT.